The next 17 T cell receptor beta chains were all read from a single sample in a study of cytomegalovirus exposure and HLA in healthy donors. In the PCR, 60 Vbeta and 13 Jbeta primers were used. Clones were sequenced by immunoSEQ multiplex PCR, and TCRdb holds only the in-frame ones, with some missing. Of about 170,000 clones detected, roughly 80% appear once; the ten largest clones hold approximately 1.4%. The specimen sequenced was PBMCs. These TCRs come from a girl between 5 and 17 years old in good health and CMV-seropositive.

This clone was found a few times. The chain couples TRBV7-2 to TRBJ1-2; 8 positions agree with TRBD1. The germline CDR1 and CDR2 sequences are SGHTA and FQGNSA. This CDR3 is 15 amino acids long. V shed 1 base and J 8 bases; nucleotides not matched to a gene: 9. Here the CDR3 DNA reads TGTGCCAGCAGCTTAGGGGCAGGGGGCATACGGGGCTACACCTTC. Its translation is CASSLGAGGIRGYTF. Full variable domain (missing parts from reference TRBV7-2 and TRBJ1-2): GAGVSQSPSNKVTEKGKDVELRCDPISGHTALYWYRQSLGQGLEFLIYFQGNSAPDKSGLPSDRFSAERTGGSVSTLTIQRTQQEDSAVYLCASSLGAGGIRGYTFGSGTRLTVV.

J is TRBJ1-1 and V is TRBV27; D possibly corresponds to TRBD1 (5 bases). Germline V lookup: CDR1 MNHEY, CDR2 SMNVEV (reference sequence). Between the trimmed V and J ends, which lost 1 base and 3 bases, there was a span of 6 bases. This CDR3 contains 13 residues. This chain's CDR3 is CASSLLGDTEAFF. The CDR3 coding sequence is TGTGCCAGCAGTTTATTAGGGGACACTGAAGCTTTCTTT.

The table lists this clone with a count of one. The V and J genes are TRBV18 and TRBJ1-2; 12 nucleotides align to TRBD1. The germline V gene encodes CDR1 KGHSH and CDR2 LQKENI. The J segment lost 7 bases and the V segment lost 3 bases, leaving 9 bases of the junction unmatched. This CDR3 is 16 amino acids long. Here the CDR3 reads CASSPVSGTGGSGYTF. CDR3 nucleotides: TGTGCCAGCTCACCTGTCTCCGGGACAGGGGGCTCTGGCTACACCTTC.

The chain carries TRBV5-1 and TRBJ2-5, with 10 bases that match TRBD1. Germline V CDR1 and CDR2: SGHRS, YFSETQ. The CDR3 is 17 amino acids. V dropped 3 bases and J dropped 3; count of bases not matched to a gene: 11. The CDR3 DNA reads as TGCGCCAGCAGCTCACCCGCGGGGACAGGGGAGGAAGAGACCCAGTACTTC. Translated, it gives CASSSPAGTGEEETQYF.

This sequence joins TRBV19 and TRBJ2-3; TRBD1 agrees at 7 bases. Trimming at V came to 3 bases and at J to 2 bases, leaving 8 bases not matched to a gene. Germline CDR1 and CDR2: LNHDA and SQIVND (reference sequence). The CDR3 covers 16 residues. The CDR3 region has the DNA TGTGCCAGTAGTATGACAGGGCGGCTACACACAGATACGCAGTATTTT. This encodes CASSMTGRLHTDTQYF.

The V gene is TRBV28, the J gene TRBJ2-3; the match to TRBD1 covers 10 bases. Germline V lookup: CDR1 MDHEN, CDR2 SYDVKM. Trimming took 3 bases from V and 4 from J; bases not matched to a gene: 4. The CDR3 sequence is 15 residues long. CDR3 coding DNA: TGTGCCAGCAGTTTCGGGACAGGGGTGGCAGATACGCAGTATTTT. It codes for CASSFGTGVADTQYF.

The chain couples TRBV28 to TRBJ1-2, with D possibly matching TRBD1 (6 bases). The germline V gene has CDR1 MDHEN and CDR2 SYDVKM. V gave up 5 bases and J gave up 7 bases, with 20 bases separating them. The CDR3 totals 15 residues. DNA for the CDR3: TGTGCCAGCAGTCTCATTCCTGGGGGGGCGCCTGGCTACACCTTC. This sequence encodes CASSLIPGGAPGYTF.

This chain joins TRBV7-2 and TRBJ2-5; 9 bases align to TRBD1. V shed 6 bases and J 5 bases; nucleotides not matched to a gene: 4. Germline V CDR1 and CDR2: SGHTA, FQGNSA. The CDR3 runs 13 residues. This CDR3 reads CASSLTGGETQYF. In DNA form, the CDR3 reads TGTGCCAGCAGTTTGACAGGGGGGGAGACCCAGTACTTC.

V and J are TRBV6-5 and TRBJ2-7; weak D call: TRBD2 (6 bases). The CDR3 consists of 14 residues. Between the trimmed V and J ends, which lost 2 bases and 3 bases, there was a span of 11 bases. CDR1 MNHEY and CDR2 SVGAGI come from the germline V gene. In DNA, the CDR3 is TGTGCCAGCAGTTACCGGGACTCCCACTACGAGCAGTACTTC. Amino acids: CASSYRDSHYEQYF.

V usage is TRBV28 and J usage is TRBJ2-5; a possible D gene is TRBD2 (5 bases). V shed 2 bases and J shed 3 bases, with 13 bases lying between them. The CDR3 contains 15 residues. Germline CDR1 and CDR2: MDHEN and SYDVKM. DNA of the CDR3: TGTGCCAGCAGTTTACACGGCGCAGCGGAAGAGACCCAGTACTTC. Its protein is CASSLHGAAEETQYF. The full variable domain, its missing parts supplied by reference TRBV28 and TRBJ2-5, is DVKVTQSSRYLVKRTGEKVFLECVQDMDHENMFWYRQDPGLGLRLIYFSYDVKMKEKGDIPEGYSVSREKKERFSLILESASTNQTSMYLCASSLHGAAEETQYFGPGTRLLVL.

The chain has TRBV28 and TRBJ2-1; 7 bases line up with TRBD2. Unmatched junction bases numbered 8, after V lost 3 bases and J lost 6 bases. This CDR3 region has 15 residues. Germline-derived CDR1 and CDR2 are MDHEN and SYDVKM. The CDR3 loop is CASSFLAGAFNEQFF. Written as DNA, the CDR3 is TGTGCCAGCAGTTTTTTGGCGGGAGCATTCAATGAGCAGTTCTTC.

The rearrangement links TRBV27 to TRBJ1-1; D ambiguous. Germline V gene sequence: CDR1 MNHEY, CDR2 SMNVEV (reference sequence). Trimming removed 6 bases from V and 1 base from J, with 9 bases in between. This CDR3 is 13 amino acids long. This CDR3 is CASRYLRNTEAFF. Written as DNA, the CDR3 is TGTGCCAGCAGGTACCTGAGGAACACTGAAGCTTTCTTT.

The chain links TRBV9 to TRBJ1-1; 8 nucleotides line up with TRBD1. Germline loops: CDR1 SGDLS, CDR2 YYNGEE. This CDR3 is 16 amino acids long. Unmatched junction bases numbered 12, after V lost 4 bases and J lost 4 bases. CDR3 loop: CASSPQLGQGSTEAFF. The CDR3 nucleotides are TGTGCCAGCAGCCCGCAATTAGGACAGGGTTCCACTGAAGCTTTCTTT.

Here the CDR3 reads CASSLEGAGGEQYF. In DNA form, the CDR3 reads TGCGCCAGCAGCTTGGAAGGAGCGGGCGGCGAGCAGTACTTC. The rearrangement joins TRBV5-1 to TRBJ2-7; possible D gene TRBD2, 6 bases. The germline gives CDR1 SGHRS, CDR2 YFSETQ. The CDR3 sequence is 14 residues long. With 0 bases removed from V and 6 bases from J, the gap between germline ends came to 13 bases.

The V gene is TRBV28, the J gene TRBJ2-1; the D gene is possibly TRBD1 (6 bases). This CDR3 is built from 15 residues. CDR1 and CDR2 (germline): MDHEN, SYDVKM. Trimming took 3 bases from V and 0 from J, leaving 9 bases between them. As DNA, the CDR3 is TGTGCCAGCAGTTTGGACAGCCGCTCCTACAATGAGCAGTTCTTC. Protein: CASSLDSRSYNEQFF.

The CDR3 loop reads CSADRHNEQFF. In DNA, the CDR3 is TGCAGTGCCGACAGACACAATGAGCAGTTCTTC. This chain uses TRBV20-1 with TRBJ2-1, with D perhaps matching TRBD1 (5 bases). This CDR3 is built from 11 residues. Between the trimmed V and J ends, which lost 6 bases and 5 bases, there was a span of 8 bases. Germline V lookup: CDR1 DFQATT, CDR2 SNEGSKA (reference sequence).

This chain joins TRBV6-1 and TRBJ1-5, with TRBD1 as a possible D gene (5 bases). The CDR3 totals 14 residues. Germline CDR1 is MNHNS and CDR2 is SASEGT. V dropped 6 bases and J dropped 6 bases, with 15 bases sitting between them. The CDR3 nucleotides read TGTGCCAGCAGCCCTGGTGGGCAGGGTCAGCCCCAGCATTTT. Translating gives CASSPGGQGQPQHF.